The clone carrying this TCR beta chain showed up many times. Its target is not known. Germline V lookup: CDR1 SNHLY, CDR2 FYNNEI. Trimming shortened V by 6 bases and J by 0 bases, and 8 bases separated the two germline ends. The CDR3 has 14 amino acids. The sample originates from a study of T cell repertoires in cytomegalovirus infection. Study in general: CMV infection plus the matching HLA type was flagged by public TCR beta signatures.

General observations from the study: Totalled public TCR beta family frequency picked out people who carried CMV plus the relevant HLA. The study found HLA-C-restricted CMV-specific TCR beta clonotypes dominating the ex vivo response.

MiXCR, run by TCRdb on the reads, gives a single entry per CDR3 protein. There are almost 300,000 distinct CDR3 sequences in the sample; about a tenth occur only once, and 2.5% lies in the top ten. This TCR derives from a human donor in good health (CMV status not recorded). Some clones in this sample may be carry-over from other donors' samples. V is TRBV2 and J is TRBJ2-2; D is unresolved. The specimen was PBMCs. The CDR3 reads CASRARTNTGELFF. The CDR3 bases are TGTGCCAGCAGGGCCCGGACGAACACCGGGGAGCTGTTTTTT. Combining the CDR3 with reference TRBV2 and TRBJ2-2 gives the whole variable domain EPEVTQTPSHQVTQMGQEVILRCVPISNHLYFYWYRQILGQKVEFLVSFYNNEISEKSEIFDDQFSVERPDGSNFTLKIRSTKLEDSAMYFCASRARTNTGELFFGEGSRLTVL.